This T cell receptor beta chain derives from a study of blood T cells in healthy people across ages. Study-wide results and limits: Diversity was higher, and naive CD4+ cells more numerous, in long-lived donors than in aged donors.

The V gene lost 7 bases and the J gene lost 8 bases, with 12 bases spanning the gap. Germline V CDR1 and CDR2: MNHEY, SMNVEV (reference sequence). This CDR3 is 12 amino acids long. A second PCR of 7 to 11 cycles used a sample-barcoded 5' primer and a J-beta primer mix. TCRdb redid the calling of the 5' RACE reads with MiXCR, one entry per CDR3 protein. The sample includes 1.5 million to 2 million distinct CDR3 sequences, roughly two fifths seen only once; the top ten take roughly 23%. This clonotype was detected a few times. Antigen unknown. The clonotype comes from a human donor in good health. Sequencing was carried out using blood. The chain uses TRBV27 and TRBJ2-1; D is tentatively TRBD1 or TRBD2 (5 bases each). Here the CDR3 reads CASNGVGDEQFF. CDR3 DNA sequence: TGTGCCAGCAATGGCGTGGGGGATGAGCAGTTCTTC.